These T cell receptor beta chains were read from a single sample in a study of blood T cell repertoires in COVID-19. Profiled with immunoSEQ multiplex PCR; TCRdb holds only in-frame clones, not every one. This table has about 210,000 clones, around nine tenths appearing once. The sequencing sample was made of peripheral blood. These receptors originate from a woman aged 40 to 50 with acute or convalescent COVID-19. The CDR3 runs from the conserved cysteine through the conserved F or W. A D gene is named only where the DNA matches it firmly. Size is omitted from some rows. Given values are once, few, many or a class for expanded clones.

v_call	d_call	clone_size	j_call	cdr3_aa	cdr3_nt
TRBV6-5	.	.	TRBJ1-2	CASRAGRNYYGYTF	TGTGCCAGCAGGGCCGGGAGGAATTACTATGGCTACACCTTC
TRBV19	TRBD1	.	TRBJ1-5	CASSGQGGTQPQHF	TGTGCCAGTTCTGGACAGGGGGGGACGCAGCCCCAGCATTTT
TRBV2	TRBD1	.	TRBJ1-1	CAISEGGSEAFF	TGTGCCATTAGTGAAGGGGGCTCTGAAGCTTTCTTT
TRBV12-5	.	.	TRBJ1-5	CASGLDSRGLVVGNQPQHF	TGTGCTAGTGGTTTGGACTCCCGAGGCCTCGTAGTGGGCAATCAGCCCCAGCATTTT
TRBV19	.	.	TRBJ2-1	CASSIVQGIHNEQFF	TGTGCCAGTAGTATAGTCCAGGGTATTCACAATGAGCAGTTCTTC
TRBV5-6	TRBD1	once	TRBJ2-1	CASSPDSTGPNEQFF	TGTGCCAGCAGCCCCGATTCGACAGGGCCCAATGAGCAGTTCTTC
TRBV5-5	.	.	TRBJ1-1	CASSVLPDRNTEAFF	TGTGCCAGCAGCGTTCTACCGGACAGAAACACTGAAGCTTTCTTT
TRBV27	.	.	TRBJ1-5	CASSLGPGTGFNQPQHF	TGTGCCAGCAGTTTAGGTCCGGGAACGGGTTTCAATCAGCCCCAGCATTTT
TRBV5-1	.	once	TRBJ1-1	CASSSEGRGAFF	TGCGCCAGCAGCTCGGAGGGGCGGGGAGCTTTCTTT
TRBV7-2	.	.	TRBJ2-3	CASSPNQYSRTSTDTQYF	TGTGCCAGCAGCCCTAATCAATATAGCAGGACTTCCACAGATACGCAGTATTTT
TRBV12-5	.	.	TRBJ1-2	CASGWSQENGYTF	TGTGCTAGTGGTTGGTCCCAGGAAAATGGCTACACCTTC
TRBV27	TRBD1	.	TRBJ1-4	CASSLSPTGNEKLFF	TGTGCCAGCAGTTTATCGCCGACAGGGAATGAAAAACTGTTTTTT
TRBV7-2	.	once	TRBJ2-4	CASSSGNIAKNIQYF	TGTGCCAGCAGCTCCGGGAATATAGCCAAAAACATTCAGTACTTC
TRBV5-1	TRBD2	.	TRBJ2-3	CASSWLAGISDTQYF	TGCGCCAGCAGCTGGCTAGCGGGGATTTCAGATACGCAGTATTTT
TRBV5-4	.	.	TRBJ2-2	CASRGGTGDTGELFF	TGTGCCAGCAGGGGGGGGACAGGCGACACCGGGGAGCTGTTTTTT
TRBV5-1	.	.	TRBJ2-5	CASSLLGGQETQYF	TGCGCCAGCAGCTTGTTGGGAGGCCAAGAGACCCAGTACTTC
TRBV10-3	.	.	TRBJ1-2	CAISDTGTISGYTF	TGTGCCATCAGTGATACCGGGACAATCAGTGGCTACACCTTC
TRBV2	TRBD1	.	TRBJ2-5	CASSLQGAQETQYF	TGTGCCAGCAGCTTACAGGGGGCCCAAGAGACCCAGTACTTC
TRBV6-1	.	.	TRBJ1-1	CASSDRVGMNTEAFF	TGTGCCAGCAGTGACAGGGTGGGAATGAACACTGAAGCTTTCTTT
TRBV11-2	TRBD1	.	TRBJ1-2	CASSPRTGSNYGYTF	TGTGCCAGCAGCCCACGGACAGGGTCTAACTATGGCTACACCTTC
TRBV30	.	.	TRBJ1-4	CAWRHQGATNEKLFF	TGTGCCTGGAGACACCAGGGTGCAACTAATGAAAAACTGTTTTTT
TRBV15	.	.	TRBJ1-6	CATSRSRGVIPYNSPLHF	TGTGCCACCAGCAGAAGCAGGGGAGTCATCCCCTATAATTCACCCCTCCACTTT
TRBV15	.	.	TRBJ1-4	CATSPRDSNEKLFF	TGTGCCACCAGCCCTCGGGACTCTAATGAAAAACTGTTTTTT